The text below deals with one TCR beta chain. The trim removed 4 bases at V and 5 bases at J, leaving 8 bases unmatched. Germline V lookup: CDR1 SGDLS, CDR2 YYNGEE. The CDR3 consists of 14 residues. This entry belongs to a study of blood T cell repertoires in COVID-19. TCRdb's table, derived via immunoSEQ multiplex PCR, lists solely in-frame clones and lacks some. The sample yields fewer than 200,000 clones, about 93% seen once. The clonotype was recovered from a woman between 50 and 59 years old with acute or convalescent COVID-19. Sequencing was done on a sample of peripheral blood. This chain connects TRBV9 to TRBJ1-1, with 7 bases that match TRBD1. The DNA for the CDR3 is TGTGCCAGCAGCCCAACAGGGGATGGGACTGAAGCTTTCTTT. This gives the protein CASSPTGDGTEAFF.